This is a list of T cell receptor beta chains from one sample in a study of brain metastases from non-small cell lung cancer. TCRdb's table, derived via immunoSEQ multiplex PCR, lists solely in-frame clones and lacks some. In the table there are around 1,500 clones, over 75% of which are singletons. Sequenced input: primary lung tumor tissue. These receptors were collected from a donor at least 40 years old with non-small cell lung cancer. Both conserved end residues are part of each CDR3. A D gene is named only where the DNA matches it firmly. Size tells how often a clone was seen (once, few, many) or the class of an expanded clone, and some rows leave it out.

J gene	V gene	D gene	clone size	CDR3 protein	CDR3 DNA
TRBJ2-7	TRBV6-2/TRBV6-3	TRBD2	-	CASSYSREGQYF	TGTGCCAGCAGTTACAGCAGGGAGGGGCAGTACTTC
TRBJ2-2	TRBV6-6	-	-	CASCMDAGELFF	TGTGCCAGCTGCATGGACGCCGGGGAGCTGTTTTTT
TRBJ2-7	TRBV10-3	-	-	CAISGIQGAGGEQYF	TGTGCCATCAGTGGTATCCAAGGAGCGGGCGGCGAGCAGTACTTC
TRBJ2-7	TRBV5-5	-	-	CASSNGVTYEQYF	TGTGCCAGCAGCAACGGGGTGACCTACGAGCAGTACTTC
TRBJ1-1	TRBV6-6	TRBD1	-	CASKGAGGYMNTEAFF	TGTGCCAGCAAGGGCGCAGGGGGCTACATGAACACTGAAGCTTTCTTT
TRBJ2-7	TRBV4-2	-	-	CASSQDTYSYEQYF	TGTGCCAGCAGCCAAGATACTTACTCCTACGAGCAGTACTTC
TRBJ1-4	TRBV5-1	-	-	CASSPRATNEKLFF	TGCGCCAGCAGCCCGCGGGCAACTAATGAAAAACTGTTTTTT
TRBJ1-5	TRBV6-2/TRBV6-3	-	-	CASSSPLQGSHQPQHF	TGTGCCAGCAGTTCCCCGTTGCAGGGCTCCCATCAGCCCCAGCATTTT
TRBJ2-7	TRBV5-6	-	-	CASSFPRQNSYEQYF	TGTGCCAGCAGCTTTCCGAGACAGAACTCCTACGAGCAGTACTTC
TRBJ1-1	TRBV11-3	-	-	CASSSDSLNTEAFF	TGTGCCAGCAGCTCGGACAGCCTGAACACTGAAGCTTTCTTT
TRBJ1-4	TRBV27	-	-	CASRTGSRKLFF	TGTGCCAGCAGGACTGGCTCCAGAAAACTGTTTTTT
TRBJ2-3	TRBV3-1/TRBV3-2	TRBD2	once	CASSLLTSGGDTQYF	TGTGCCAGCAGCCTTTTGACCTCCGGGGGGGATACGCAGTATTTT
TRBJ2-2	TRBV23-1	-	-	CASSPNDRDTNTGELFF	TGCGCCAGCAGCCCTAACGACCGGGACACTAACACCGGGGAGCTGTTTTTT
TRBJ2-7	TRBV14	-	-	CASSRGGAYEQYF	TGTGCCAGCAGCCGGGGTGGTGCCTACGAGCAGTACTTC
TRBJ2-7	TRBV5-1	TRBD2	-	CASSLAGGSYEQYF	TGCGCCAGCAGCTTGGCGGGGGGTTCCTACGAGCAGTACTTC
TRBJ1-3	TRBV21-1	-	-	CASSKNSSGNTIYF	TGTGCCAGCAGCAAAAATTCATCTGGAAACACCATATATTTT
TRBJ1-1	TRBV9	-	-	CASSVNSNTEAFF	TGTGCCAGCAGCGTAAACAGCAACACTGAAGCTTTCTTT
TRBJ1-6	TRBV14	TRBD1	-	CASSQVGTGNSPLHF	TGTGCCAGCAGCCAAGTGGGGACAGGGAACTCACCCCTCCACTTT
TRBJ1-5	TRBV6-6	-	-	CASSYSGTNFQPQHF	TGTGCCAGCAGTTACTCCGGGACAAATTTTCAGCCCCAGCATTTT
TRBJ1-1	TRBV29-1	-	-	CSVGQGTNTEAFF	TGCAGCGTTGGCCAGGGGACGAACACTGAAGCTTTCTTT
TRBJ2-3	TRBV28	-	-	CASSLYTDTQYF	TGTGCCAGCAGTTTATATACAGATACGCAGTATTTT
TRBJ2-7	TRBV2	-	-	CASKKGVRNEQYF	TGTGCCAGCAAAAAGGGGGTTAGAAACGAGCAGTACTTC
TRBJ2-1	TRBV2	-	-	CASWRGEISYNEQFF	TGTGCCAGTTGGAGGGGCGAGATCTCCTACAATGAGCAGTTCTTC
TRBJ2-3	TRBV21-1	-	-	CASSKDSGTGGEGTDTQYF	TGTGCCAGCAGCAAAGACTCGGGCACAGGGGGCGAAGGTACAGATACGCAGTATTTT
TRBJ1-2	TRBV10-3	-	-	CAISELASNYGYTF	TGTGCCATCAGTGAGTTAGCTTCTAACTATGGCTACACCTTC
TRBJ2-5	TRBV5-1	-	-	CASSTPYVGETQYF	TGCGCCAGCAGCACTCCCTACGTTGGGGAGACCCAGTACTTC
TRBJ1-5	TRBV9	-	-	CASSPTAGGNQPQHF	TGTGCCAGCAGCCCGACCGCAGGGGGCAATCAGCCCCAGCATTTT
TRBJ1-2	TRBV3-1/TRBV3-2	-	-	CASSYGQNNGYTF	TGTGCCAGCAGCTACGGACAGAATAATGGCTACACCTTC
TRBJ1-1	TRBV28	-	-	CASRPRTRTDTEAFF	TGTGCCAGCAGACCTAGGACCCGGACGGACACTGAAGCTTTCTTT
TRBJ2-7	TRBV4-3	-	once	CASSQGRSPGAYEQYF	TGCGCCAGCAGCCAAGGGCGGTCCCCCGGGGCCTACGAGCAGTACTTC
TRBJ1-5	TRBV4-3	-	-	CASSQEGKQPQHF	TGCGCCAGCAGCCAGGAAGGGAAACAGCCCCAGCATTTT
TRBJ2-7	TRBV5-4	-	-	CASSLGRSEQYF	TGTGCCAGCAGCTTGGGGCGGTCCGAGCAGTACTTC
TRBJ2-3	TRBV18	TRBD1	-	CASSPGQGYTDTQYF	TGTGCCAGCTCACCGGGACAGGGATACACAGATACGCAGTATTTT
TRBJ2-3	TRBV6-5	-	-	CASRPSADTQYF	TGTGCCAGCAGGCCCTCGGCAGATACGCAGTATTTT
TRBJ2-7	TRBV28	-	once	CASTKWDYEQYF	TGTGCCAGCACCAAGTGGGACTACGAGCAGTACTTC
TRBJ2-7	TRBV13	-	once	CASSLAGQSYEQYF	TGTGCCAGCAGCTTAGCTGGGCAGAGCTACGAGCAGTACTTC
TRBJ2-7	TRBV7-2	TRBD1	-	CASSHGQGINEQYF	TGTGCCAGCAGCCATGGACAGGGGATTAACGAACAGTACTTC